Below, 3 T cell receptor beta chains from the same sample are listed, as sequenced in a study of T cell repertoires in cytomegalovirus infection. What these receptors recognize is not known. TCRdb re-called the reads with MiXCR, one entry per CDR3 protein. The data contain about 24,000 distinct CDR3 sequences, approximately 22% of them singletons. This material consisted of CD8+ T cells from cultured PBMCs, taken from culture after CMV antigen stimulation. The receptors here all came from a human donor in good health (CMV status not recorded). Some clones in this sample may be carry-over from other donors' samples.

The chain is built from TRBV12-3 or TRBV12-4 and TRBJ1-1, with D hard to call. This CDR3 region has 13 residues. Trimming shortened V by 3 bases and J by 4 bases, and 9 bases separated the two germline ends. This CDR3 reads CASSFYAGTEAFF. CDR3 nucleotide sequence: TGTGCCAGCAGTTTTTACGCTGGCACTGAAGCTTTCTTT.

This clonotype was counted a few times. The chain uses TRBV12-5 and TRBJ2-1; 10 nucleotides match TRBD1. There are 18 residues in the CDR3. Germline CDR1 is LGHNT and CDR2 is FRNRAP. After removal of 2 bases from V and 4 bases from J, the junction contained 11 bases not matched to a gene. CDR3: CASGLTPGQGTKYNEQFF. CDR3 coding DNA: TGTGCTAGTGGTTTGACCCCGGGACAGGGGACAAAATACAATGAGCAGTTCTTC.

The gene calls are TRBV7-8 and TRBJ1-2, with no clear D. Looked up from germline, CDR1 is SGHVS and CDR2 is FQNEAQ. The CDR3 is 15 amino acids. Trimming removed 5 bases from V and 4 bases from J, with 17 bases in between. The CDR3, as DNA: TGTGCCAGCAGCCCGAGAACGACGGAGTTCTATGGCTACACCTTC. Translating gives CASSPRTTEFYGYTF.